In its sample, the clone carrying this TCR beta chain was seen a few times. This sample is drawn from a study of shared T cell receptors in the human thymus. Assay used: immunoSEQ multiplex PCR; TCRdb lists only in-frame clones, some missing. Of roughly 710,000 clones listed, roughly 88% were seen once; the top ten hold under 0.012%. J gave up 3 bases and V 2 bases, and 3 bases lay outside the gene matches. The CDR3 loop spans 14 amino acids. The germline CDR1 and CDR2 sequences are SGHTA and FQGNSA. This sample was also put to use in a study of human thymus T cells. That study adds: The donor group consisted of healthy Finnish infants who were having corrective surgery for congenital heart defects. The thymus tissue came from resections taken during corrective heart surgery. Thymic and blood repertoires showed apparently biased V and J gene usage. There were highly overlapping thymic repertoires among unrelated individuals, as related research reported.

The chain employs TRBV7-2 and TRBJ2-5; 7 nucleotides agree with TRBD2. The sequence came from a girl under three years old with a congenital heart defect. Sequenced sample: thymocytes. CDR3 nucleotide sequence: TGTGCCAGCAGCTTAAAGGCGGGGGAAGAGACCCAGTACTTC. This gives the protein CASSLKAGEETQYF.